The 19 T cell receptor beta chains presented below share a single source sample, sequenced in a study of T cells in narcolepsy. Generated by immunoSEQ multiplex PCR, the TCRdb table keeps only in-frame clones and is missing some. The repertoire holds over 10,000 clones, about 89% seen once, with about 1.7% in the top ten. Sequencing was done on a sample of CD45RA- memory CD4+ T cells from PBMCs. These receptors all come from a human donor with narcolepsy.

The rearrangement uses TRBV7-9 and TRBJ1-2; 7 bases agree with TRBD1. V trimming: 3 bases; J trimming: 2 bases; junction bases outside the gene matches: 3. Germline V gives CDR1 SEHNR, CDR2 FQNEAQ (reference sequence). This CDR3 comprises 14 residues. The CDR3 region is CASSFRGPNYGYTF. CDR3 coding DNA: TGTGCCAGCAGCTTTAGGGGGCCGAACTATGGCTACACCTTC.

This clone has just a few counts. The chain carries TRBV28 and TRBJ1-4; D remains unclear. Trimming shortened V by 6 bases and J by 2 bases, and 4 bases separated the two germline ends. The germline V gene encodes CDR1 MDHEN and CDR2 SYDVKM. The CDR3 sequence is 12 residues long. CDR3 region: CASSLTNEKLFF. CDR3 bases: TGTGCCAGCAGCCTGACTAATGAAAAACTGTTTTTT.

The chain recombines TRBV5-5 with TRBJ1-5; D uncertain. The CDR3 length is 17 residues. CDR1 is SGHKS and CDR2 is YYEKEE in the germline V gene (reference sequence). V gave up 5 bases and J gave up 2 bases, with 20 bases separating them. CDR3: CASSRDQIPRGNQPQHF. The CDR3 region has the DNA TGTGCCAGCAGTCGCGACCAGATACCTCGGGGCAATCAGCCCCAGCATTTT.

This clone has just one count. The genes are TRBV2 and TRBJ1-2; no clear D. In germline, CDR1 is SNHLY, CDR2 FYNNEI. This CDR3 has 15 residues. V was pared by 3 bases and J by 5 bases, with 16 bases between. The CDR3 reads CASSESLEGLYGYTF. CDR3 nucleotides: TGTGCCAGCAGTGAGAGTCTTGAGGGTTTGTATGGCTACACCTTC.

V and J are TRBV6-5 and TRBJ2-2, with D hard to call. This CDR3 has 13 residues. The V end was cut by 6 bases, the J end by 5 bases, with 10 bases between. Germline-derived CDR1 and CDR2 are MNHEY and SVGAGI. The CDR3 region has the DNA TGTGCCAGCAGCTATTACGTGACCGGGGAGCTGTTTTTT. It is translated as CASSYYVTGELFF.

This chain uses TRBV2 with TRBJ1-1; TRBD1 aligns across 7 bases. Per the germline V gene, CDR1 is SNHLY and CDR2 is FYNNEI. The CDR3 is made up of 14 amino acids. The V segment lost 6 bases and the J segment 6 bases; nucleotides outside the gene matches: 10. The CDR3 protein is CASRGTNRGSEAFF. CDR3 sequence (DNA): TGTGCCAGCAGAGGCACTAACAGGGGCTCTGAAGCTTTCTTT.

A few counts support this clone. This chain's CDR3 is CASSLWASGYTF. In DNA form, the CDR3 reads TGTGCCAGCAGTCTCTGGGCGTCTGGCTACACCTTC. V usage is TRBV2 and J usage is TRBJ1-2; D is ambiguous. Trimming cost V 5 bases and J 7 bases, with 11 bases left between them. This CDR3 is 12 amino acids long. CDR1 is SNHLY and CDR2 is FYNNEI in the germline V gene. The full variable domain, in which reference TRBV2 and TRBJ1-2 provide the parts outside the CDR3, is EPEVTQTPSHQVTQMGQEVILRCVPISNHLYFYWYRQILGQKVEFLVSFYNNEISEKSEIFDDQFSVERPDGSNFTLKIRSTKLEDSAMYFCASSLWASGYTFGSGTRLTVV.

The chain joins TRBV7-8 to TRBJ1-6; 7 bases agree with TRBD1. CDR3 length equals 16 residues. Germline lookup yields CDR1 SGHVS and CDR2 FQNEAQ. Trimming took 5 bases from V and 6 from J; bases not matched to a gene: 10. The CDR3 spells CASSTRTGLSNSPLHF. The CDR3 DNA follows: TGTGCCAGCAGCACCCGGACAGGATTAAGTAATTCACCCCTCCACTTT.

The chain uses TRBV6-5 and TRBJ1-3; D ambiguous. V dropped 0 bases and J dropped 4 bases, with 10 bases sitting between them. Looked up from germline, CDR1 is MNHEY and CDR2 is SVGAGI. The CDR3 is made up of 15 amino acids. The DNA for the CDR3 is TGTGCCAGCAGTTACTCGTCACGGAGGGGAAACACCATATATTTT. Protein sequence: CASSYSSRRGNTIYF.

The rearrangement links TRBV27 to TRBJ1-5, with D possibly matching TRBD1 (6 bases). This CDR3 is 17 amino acids long. Trimming stripped 6 bases from V and 2 bases from J, with 20 bases between. The germline CDR1 and CDR2 sequences are MNHEY and SMNVEV (reference sequence). The CDR3 sequence: CASSNQYRAAGNQPQHF. CDR3 nucleotides: TGTGCCAGCAGCAACCAATACAGGGCTGCGGGCAATCAGCCCCAGCATTTT.

This clone appeared a few times. The chain employs TRBV7-2 and TRBJ1-5, with 7 bases fitting TRBD1. V gave up 0 bases and J gave up 6 bases; unmatched junction bases: 5. The V gene's germline CDR1 is SGHTA and CDR2 FQGNSA. The CDR3 is 15 amino acids. CDR3 DNA: TGTGCCAGCAGCTTAGCAGGGGGCGCCGGTCAGCCCCAGCATTTT. Translating gives CASSLAGGAGQPQHF.

The rearrangement joins TRBV2 to TRBJ2-2; possibly TRBD2 for D (5 bases). The CDR3 extends over 14 amino acids. Trimming removed 8 bases at V and 0 bases at J, with 10 bases between. Germline V CDR1 and CDR2: SNHLY, FYNNEI. The CDR3: CASRSGANTGELFF. DNA for the CDR3: TGTGCCAGCCGGAGCGGAGCGAACACCGGGGAGCTGTTTTTT.

This clone occurred a few times. CDR3 protein: CASSPLDTKNTEAFF. CDR3 sequence (DNA): TGTGCCAGCTCACCGCTGGACACAAAGAACACTGAAGCTTTCTTT. The V call is TRBV18, the J call TRBJ1-1; D is perhaps TRBD1 (5 bases). V lost 3 bases and J lost 1, with 12 bases in between. The germline gives CDR1 KGHSH, CDR2 LQKENI. This CDR3 is 15 amino acids long.

The chain combines TRBV29-1 with TRBJ2-2; TRBD1 matches 7 bases. CDR3 size: 13 residues. With 7 bases clipped from V and 4 bases from J, the junction kept 6 bases outside the gene matches. Germline V gene sequence: CDR1 SQVTM, CDR2 ANQGSEA. CDR3 protein: CSATTGPTGELFF. The CDR3 DNA follows: TGCAGCGCAACGACAGGGCCCACCGGGGAGCTGTTTTTT.

This clone was detected only a few times. In DNA, the CDR3 is TGCGCCAGCAGCCTCGAGGTTGAGATGAACACTGAAGCTTTCTTT. The encoded protein is CASSLEVEMNTEAFF. The chain combines TRBV5-1 with TRBJ1-1; D remains unclear. The CDR3 extends over 15 amino acids. V lost 4 bases to trimming and J lost 0 bases, with 13 bases between them. Germline V CDR1 and CDR2: SGHRS, YFSETQ. Based on the CDR3 plus reference TRBV5-1 and TRBJ1-1, the full variable domain is KAGVTQTPRYLIKTRGQQVTLSCSPISGHRSVSWYQQTPGQGLQFLFEYFSETQRNKGNFPGRFSGRQFSNSRSEMNVSTLELGDSALYLCASSLEVEMNTEAFFGQGTRLTVV.

The chain uses TRBV4-2 and TRBJ2-1; D gene uncertain. Trimming removed 0 bases from V and 10 bases from J, with 10 bases in between. The germline V gene has CDR1 LGHNA and CDR2 YNFKEQ. The CDR3 covers 13 residues. The CDR3 protein is CASSQDQLREQFF. The CDR3 region has the DNA TGTGCCAGCAGCCAAGATCAACTCAGGGAGCAGTTCTTC.

This chain links TRBV7-8 with TRBJ1-5, with 7 nucleotides matching TRBD1. Germline V gene sequence: CDR1 SGHVS, CDR2 FQNEAQ. CDR3 length equals 18 residues. V dropped 4 bases and J dropped 2; count of bases not matched to a gene: 14. The CDR3 DNA reads TGTGCCAGCAGCTCCGGGACAGCTAGCACCCGGGGCAATCAGCCCCAGCATTTT. It encodes CASSSGTASTRGNQPQHF.

V and J are TRBV30 and TRBJ2-7; D remains unclear. Germline V CDR1 and CDR2: GTSNPN, SVGIG (reference sequence). This CDR3 contains 13 residues. The V end was cut by 2 bases, the J end by 3 bases, with 11 bases between. This CDR3 is CAWSLERVYEQYF. The CDR3, as DNA: TGTGCCTGGAGTCTCGAGCGAGTCTACGAGCAGTACTTC.

This clone came up once. The V call is TRBV2, the J call TRBJ2-1; D is perhaps TRBD1 (6 bases). The CDR3 covers 12 residues. CDR1 and CDR2 (germline): SNHLY, FYNNEI. Trimming left V 6 bases short and J 4 bases short, with 7 bases between. The CDR3 region has the DNA TGTGCCAGCAGCGGACAGTACAATGAGCAGTTCTTC. Residues: CASSGQYNEQFF.